The rows below give T cell receptor beta chains drawn from one sample of a study of spatial heterogeneity in lung cancer. TCRdb processed the 5' RACE reads anew with MiXCR; each CDR3 protein has one entry. The repertoire holds some 15,000 distinct CDR3 sequences, with about 4.5% as singletons. This specimen was lung tumor tissue, taken at surgery. Every receptor here comes from a female donor with early-stage non-small cell lung cancer. CDR3s include the opening cysteine and the closing phenylalanine or tryptophan.

j_call v_call cdr3_aa
TRBJ2-3 TRBV7-2 CASSLGTGALNTQYF
TRBJ2-7 TRBV18 CASSPLGQTYEQYF
TRBJ2-3 TRBV20-1 CSARVSQGWVDTQYF
TRBJ2-4 TRBV7-6 CASSFGGMGKNIQYF
TRBJ1-1 TRBV28 CAGSGTGSRTEAFF
TRBJ1-6 TRBV28 CASRGFSSYNSPLHF
TRBJ1-4 TRBV7-2 CASSPMSGQGLEKLFF
TRBJ2-1 TRBV5-1 CASRDPPNNEQFF
TRBJ2-3 TRBV2 CASRGEAGHTQYF
TRBJ2-1 TRBV5-1 CASSFGGGAIHEQFF
TRBJ2-5 TRBV5-1 CASSFQTPADETQYF
TRBJ1-6 TRBV10-3 CAVAPGVKSPLHF
TRBJ1-2 TRBV5-1 CASSLAPTEGYTF
TRBJ2-3 TRBV6-5 CASSRFDGDTQYF
TRBJ1-4 TRBV20-1 CSAQIPLGAREKLFF
TRBJ1-4 TRBV2 CASKVIRLFF
TRBJ2-5 TRBV20-1 CSASIRNIQETQYF